This T cell receptor (beta chain) derives from a study of T cell responses to AZD1222 COVID-19 vaccine (dated by TCRdb to the early 2020s). Background for the entire study: TCR sequencing was performed for more than 230 trial participants, of whom about 200 were given two doses of AZD1222 and 26 were given two doses of MenACWY control vaccine. Enrollment into the trials was organized by age into subgroups of 18-55, 56-69 and 70-plus years, and those subgroups contained about 160, 30 and 59 TCR-sequenced participants, respectively.

Details on this clone: Its binding antigen is unknown. Qualities for individual bases were not recorded, and no much larger clone is one base off.

Paper-wide results and their limitations: Participants were mostly white British and included more females than males, and it was suggested by the authors that clonal diversity may have been underestimated. The whole spike protein was spanned by vaccine-associated CD4 TCRs, and dominant responses were seen in regions 160-218 and 743-854. No day 14 peak-response samples were available, so repertoires were characterized only after the peak T cell response. Spike-specific TCR breadth and depth rose significantly after two AZD1222 doses compared with day 0 and with MenACWY recipients. In the small 56-69-year group, the increase in depth fell short of significance, most likely because of low power. Epitopes outside the regions mutated in the B.1.351 and B.1.1.7 variants were reportedly recognized by nearly half of the unique spike-specific TCRs. Conclusions about previously exposed vaccinees were limited because only a handful of AZD1222 recipients were SARS-CoV-2 seropositive at baseline.

In the paper's terms, the time point label means: sample from adult after SARS-CoV-2 infection, after symptom onset. Two convalescent COVID-19 patients, sampled after symptom onset from adults with prior SARS-CoV-2 infection, were also TCR-sequenced for comparison. The CDR3 regions of human TCRbeta chains were analyzed by immunosequencing. Regarding the original processing steps: TCRs in the repertoires were compared against a reference library of SARS-CoV-2-specific TCRs that had been generated with the MIRA antigen-specificity platform. Breadth was defined as the fraction of unique TCRs that were SARS-CoV-2-associated. Depth was defined as the fraction of total T cells that were SARS-CoV-2-associated. Each spike-specific TCR was assigned to its reactive spike region and to a CD4 or CD8 class using the MIRA data. Log10-transformed breadth and depth values were compared by one-way ANOVA with Sidak's multiple comparisons tests. Here the immuneACCESS table is served through TCRdb, limited to in-frame sequences with V and J called. Missing clones are a known gap in these copies; in checked studies unresolved V genes cover under half, and the rest lacks a known reason. V, J and clone size are taken as reported in that table, and D and trimming were inferred from the DNA itself. In all, the sample holds 150,000 to 160,000 clones, and about 88% of those were seen once. In total, the top ten clones hold approximately 7.2% of the sample.

Sequencing used peripheral blood, obtained after recovery from COVID-19. The source of this sequence is an adult who had recovered from COVID-19.

For the CDR3, the sequence is CASSLGSRRQFF. The bases are TGTGCCAGCAGCCTGGGGAGCCGGCGGCAGTTCTTC. The receptor chain draws on TRBV6-2 or TRBV6-3 and TRBJ2-1; TRBD2 is a possible D gene, resting on 5 matching bases. The CDR3 has 12 amino acids, counting the end cysteine and phenylalanine. Just CDR3 DNA is preserved here, 36 bases in frame from base 1. Deletion took 6 bases off V and 12 bases off J, with a span of 15 bases between the germline ends. The CDR1 and CDR2 encoded by the germline V gene are MNHEY and SVGEGT.